This T cell receptor beta chain emerged from a study of CD8 T cells in ankylosing spondylitis. Study-wide results and caveats: The study looked at matched synovial fluid samples from ankylosing spondylitis patients. Disease-linked clones were reported to be significantly enriched there. Disease-linked clones displayed a CD8+ phenotype and appeared relatively rarely in peripheral blood. A TCR beta motif made of 7 to 9 highly homologous variants seemed typical of ankylosing spondylitis blood.

V was shortened by 5 bases and J by 7 bases, with 19 bases between the two germline ends. The germline V gene encodes CDR1 SNHLY and CDR2 FYNNEI. The CDR3 length is 15 residues. A few counts support this clonotype. Its antigen is still unknown. As the method for making TCR beta libraries, quantitative 5'-RACE with molecular barcodes was used. Using its own MiXCR run on the 5' RACE reads, TCRdb lists one record per CDR3 protein. Here the sample spans over 450,000 distinct CDR3 sequences, about 13% being singletons. Sequencing used blood, either unsorted or a sorted T cell fraction (not recorded which). The TCR originated in a male donor with ankylosing spondylitis. The chain employs TRBV2 and TRBJ2-3; TRBD1 might be the D (6 bases). The CDR3 DNA sequence: TGTGCCAGCAGTATTCATTGGACAGCTGAAAATACGCAGTATTTT. Translating gives CASSIHWTAENTQYF.